This T cell receptor beta chain was observed in a study of T-cell memory formation after mild COVID-19. In this sample, this clonotype turned up a few times. The V gene lost 1 base and the J gene lost 3 bases, with 13 bases spanning the gap. Germline CDR1 reads SGDLS; CDR2 reads YYNGEE. This CDR3 spans 15 amino acids. In TCRdb, the 5' RACE reads were re-called with MiXCR into one record per CDR3 protein. The sample records some 330,000 distinct CDR3 sequences, approximately 21% being singletons. This sequence originates from an adult woman who had mild COVID-19 (a few samples of this study predate the infection). Cell type and time point are not known. The specimen sequenced was PBMCs or a T cell subset sorted from them (not recorded which). The genes are TRBV9 and TRBJ2-5; D is perhaps TRBD1 or TRBD2 (5 bases each). Here the CDR3 DNA reads TGTGCCAGCAGCGTAAGAGATCTGGGGGAAGAGACCCAGTACTTC. This sequence encodes CASSVRDLGEETQYF.